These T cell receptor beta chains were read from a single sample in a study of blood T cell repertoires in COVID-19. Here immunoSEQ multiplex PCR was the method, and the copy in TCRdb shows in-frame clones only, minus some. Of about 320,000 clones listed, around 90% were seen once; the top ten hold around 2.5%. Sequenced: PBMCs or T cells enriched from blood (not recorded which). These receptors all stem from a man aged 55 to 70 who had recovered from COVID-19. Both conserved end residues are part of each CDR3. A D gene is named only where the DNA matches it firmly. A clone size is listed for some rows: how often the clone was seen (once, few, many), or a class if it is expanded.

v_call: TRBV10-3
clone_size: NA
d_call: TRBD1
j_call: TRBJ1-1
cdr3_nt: TGTGCCTCGGGACAGGTGAACACTGAAGCTTTCTTT
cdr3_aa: CASGQVNTEAFF

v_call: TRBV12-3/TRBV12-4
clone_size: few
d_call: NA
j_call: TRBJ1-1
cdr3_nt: TGTGCCAGCACCGTCGGAGGGGCTAATGAAGCTTTCTTT
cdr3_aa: CASTVGGANEAFF

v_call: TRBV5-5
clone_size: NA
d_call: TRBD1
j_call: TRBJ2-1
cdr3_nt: TGTGCCAGCAGCTTTCGGACAGGGTCGAGCTCCTACAATGAGCAGTTCTTC
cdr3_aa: CASSFRTGSSSYNEQFF

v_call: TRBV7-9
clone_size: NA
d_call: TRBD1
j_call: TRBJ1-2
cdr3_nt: TGTGCCAGCAGCTCCGGGACAGGGAACTATGGCTACACCTTC
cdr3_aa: CASSSGTGNYGYTF

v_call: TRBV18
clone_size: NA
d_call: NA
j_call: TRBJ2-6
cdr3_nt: TGTGCCAGCCCAAACTCTGGGGCCAACGTCCTGACTTTC
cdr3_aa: CASPNSGANVLTF

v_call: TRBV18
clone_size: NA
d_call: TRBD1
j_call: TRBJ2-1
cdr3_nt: TGTGCCAGCTCAACCACAGGGGTCATCCTCAACAATGAGCAGTTCTTC
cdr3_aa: CASSTTGVILNNEQFF

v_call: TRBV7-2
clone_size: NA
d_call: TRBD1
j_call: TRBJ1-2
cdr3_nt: TGTGCCAGCAGCTTCCGGACAGGCCAAGGGGGCTACACCTTC
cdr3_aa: CASSFRTGQGGYTF

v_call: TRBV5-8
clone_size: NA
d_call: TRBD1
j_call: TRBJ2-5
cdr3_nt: TGTGCCAGCAGCTTGGGACAGGGGGTTCAAGAGACCCAGTACTTC
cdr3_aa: CASSLGQGVQETQYF

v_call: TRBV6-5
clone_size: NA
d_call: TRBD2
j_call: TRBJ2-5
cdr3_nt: TGTGCCAGCAGTTCGCGCCTAGCGGGAGTTGAGACCCAGTACTTC
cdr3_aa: CASSSRLAGVETQYF

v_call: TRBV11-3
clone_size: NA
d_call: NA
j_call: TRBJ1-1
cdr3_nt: TGTGCCAGCAGCTCCATAGGGGGCACTGAAGCTTTCTTT
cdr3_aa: CASSSIGGTEAFF

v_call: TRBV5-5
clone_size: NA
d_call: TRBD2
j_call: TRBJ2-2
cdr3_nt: TGTGCCAGCACCTCAACCCCCGGGACTAGCATTCCCGGGGAGCTGTTTTTT
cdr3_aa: CASTSTPGTSIPGELFF

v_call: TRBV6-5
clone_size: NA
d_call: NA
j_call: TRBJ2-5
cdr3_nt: TGTGCCAGCTCAGGTAGCGGAACCGAGACCCAGTACTTC
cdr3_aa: CASSGSGTETQYF

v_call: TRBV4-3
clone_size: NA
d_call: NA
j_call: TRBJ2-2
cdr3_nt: TGCGCCAGCAGCCAAGATATTGCGGGGCCGGGCGGGGAGCTGTTTTTT
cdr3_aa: CASSQDIAGPGGELFF

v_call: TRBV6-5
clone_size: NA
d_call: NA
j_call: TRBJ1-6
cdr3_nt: TGTGCCAGCAGGTTACAGAGCTCCTATAATTCACCCCTCCACTTT
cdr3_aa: CASRLQSSYNSPLHF

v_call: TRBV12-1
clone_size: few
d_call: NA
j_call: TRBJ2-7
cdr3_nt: TGTGCCAGCAGCTCCACTAGCGGGGAGACCTACGAGCAGTACTTC
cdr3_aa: CASSSTSGETYEQYF

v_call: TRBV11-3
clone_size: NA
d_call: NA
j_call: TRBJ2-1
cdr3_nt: TGTGCCAGCAGCCCGGGGACATCCCACTCCGCCAATGAGCAGTTCTTC
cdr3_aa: CASSPGTSHSANEQFF

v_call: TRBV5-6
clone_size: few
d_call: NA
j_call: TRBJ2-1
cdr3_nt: TGTGCCAGCAGCTATCTCACAGGGAGCTCCTACAATGAGCAGTTCTTC
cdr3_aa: CASSYLTGSSYNEQFF

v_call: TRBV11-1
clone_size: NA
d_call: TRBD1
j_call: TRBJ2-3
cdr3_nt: TGTGCCAGCAGCTTCCGGGACAGGGACAGGGATACGCAGTATTTT
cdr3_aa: CASSFRDRDRDTQYF

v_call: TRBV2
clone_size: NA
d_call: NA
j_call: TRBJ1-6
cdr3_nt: TGTGCCAGCAGAAAAACAGGGTATAATTCACCCCTCCACTTT
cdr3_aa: CASRKTGYNSPLHF

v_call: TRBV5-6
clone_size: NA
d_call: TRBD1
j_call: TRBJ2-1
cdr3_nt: TGTGCCAGCAGCAAGGGACAGGGGGCTTTGAATGAGCAGTTCTTC
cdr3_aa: CASSKGQGALNEQFF

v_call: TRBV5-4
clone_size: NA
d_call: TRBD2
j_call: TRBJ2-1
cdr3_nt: TGTGCCAGCAGCTTGGGAGCGGGGGGGCGGTACAATGAGCAGTTCTTC
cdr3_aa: CASSLGAGGRYNEQFF

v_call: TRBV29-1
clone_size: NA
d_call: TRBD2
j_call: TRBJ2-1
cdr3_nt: TGCAGCGTTCAAGCGGGGAGCTACAATGAGCAGTTCTTC
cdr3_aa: CSVQAGSYNEQFF

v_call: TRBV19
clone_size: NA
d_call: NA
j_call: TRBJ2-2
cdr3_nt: TGTGCCAGTAAGCAAGAAGTCAACACCGGGGAGCTGTTTTTT
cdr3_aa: CASKQEVNTGELFF

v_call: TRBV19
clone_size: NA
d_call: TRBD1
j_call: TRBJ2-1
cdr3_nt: TGTGCCAGTGGGAAGAACAGGGGGGAGTTCAATGAGCAGTTCTTC
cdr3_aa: CASGKNRGEFNEQFF

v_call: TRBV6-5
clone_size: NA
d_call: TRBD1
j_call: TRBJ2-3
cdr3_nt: TGTGCCAGTACGGGACAGGGGCCAGATACGCAGTATTTT
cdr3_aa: CASTGQGPDTQYF

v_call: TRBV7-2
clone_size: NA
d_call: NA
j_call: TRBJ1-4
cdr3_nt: TGTGCCAGCAGCTCCGGTAGGGGTAATGAAAAACTGTTTTTT
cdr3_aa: CASSSGRGNEKLFF

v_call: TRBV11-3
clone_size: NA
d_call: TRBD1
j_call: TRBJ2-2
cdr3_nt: TGTGCCAGCCAGCTCTACCGGTGGGACAGGGGCGCCGGGGAGCTGTTTTTT
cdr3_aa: CASQLYRWDRGAGELFF

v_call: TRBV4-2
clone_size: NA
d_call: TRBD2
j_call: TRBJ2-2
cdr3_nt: TGTGCCAGCAGCCAAAGGTCAGCGGGGGGGCCTAGCACCGGGGAGCTGTTTTTT
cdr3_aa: CASSQRSAGGPSTGELFF